The clone carrying this T cell receptor (beta chain) was counted many times. Its specificity is not known. This specimen belongs to a study of T cells in Graves' hyperthyroidism and ophthalmopathy. Study at large: Peripheral blood specimens were obtained at initial diagnosis, prior to any treatment. Points from the study as a whole: Stable hyperthyroidism was told apart from ophthalmopathy by a model built on 13 V-J features.

V was clipped by 2 bases and J by 7 bases, with 14 bases between them. The germline V gene has CDR1 KGHSH and CDR2 LQKENI. The CDR3 extends over 15 amino acids. The investigators amplified TCR beta CDR3 regions from RNA transcripts. The primer set for the first-round RT-PCR of the TCR CDR3 was HTBI. TCRdb used MiXCR to reprocess the multiplex PCR reads, holding one entry per CDR3 protein. The sample yields roughly 400,000 distinct CDR3 sequences, about 14% seen once. Ophthalmopathy cases met thresholds of Clinical Activity Score at least 3, NOSPECS grade at least 4 and duration under 3 months. The PBMCs were sourced from fresh peripheral blood (about 10 ml).

The sequence was collected from a man in his fifties with Graves' ophthalmopathy. The material sequenced was blood. The gene calls are TRBV18 and TRBJ1-4; a possible D gene is TRBD1 (5 bases). In nucleotides, the CDR3 is TGTGCCAGCTCACCAGGGGGACTCCCAACTGAAAAACTGTTTTTT. This gives the protein CASSPGGLPTEKLFF.